These 20 T cell receptor beta chains came from one sample sequenced in a study of identical twins. In TCRdb, the 5' RACE reads were re-called with MiXCR into one record per CDR3 protein. The sample contains about 150,000 distinct CDR3 sequences, roughly 3.2% of which appear only once. The source material was memory T cells sorted from blood. The receptors derive from a man aged 18-30 years in good health.

This clonotype was found many times. This chain joins TRBV5-1 and TRBJ1-4; D is undetermined. Trimming cost V 2 bases and J 5 bases, with 7 bases left between them. Looked up from germline, CDR1 is SGHRS and CDR2 is YFSETQ. The CDR3 runs to 13 residues. CDR3 in DNA: TGCGCCAGCAGCTTCGGCAGGAATGAAAAACTGTTTTTT. Its protein is CASSFGRNEKLFF. The complete variable domain, with remaining parts taken from reference TRBV5-1 and TRBJ1-4, reads KAGVTQTPRYLIKTRGQQVTLSCSPISGHRSVSWYQQTPGQGLQFLFEYFSETQRNKGNFPGRFSGRQFSNSRSEMNVSTLELGDSALYLCASSFGRNEKLFFGSGTQLSVL.

This chain joins TRBV25-1 and TRBJ1-1; 7 nucleotides line up with TRBD1. The CDR3 length is 12 residues. V was clipped by 4 bases and J by 11 bases; unmatched bases: 7. Germline CDR1 and CDR2: MGHDK and SYGVNS. The CDR3 here is CASSGGTARAFF. The DNA of the CDR3 is TGTGCCAGCAGTGGGGGGACAGCGCGGGCTTTCTTT.

This clonotype was counted ten times or more. The J gene is TRBJ2-1, the V gene TRBV3-1, with 11 bases aligning to TRBD2. The germline CDR1 and CDR2 sequences are LGHDT and YNNKEL (reference sequence). This CDR3 region has 18 residues. V gave up 0 bases and J gave up 2 bases; unmatched junction bases: 6. CDR3 loop: CASSQDLTSGRAYNEQFF. In DNA form, the CDR3 reads TGTGCCAGCAGCCAAGATTTAACTAGCGGGAGAGCCTACAATGAGCAGTTCTTC.

The chain recombines TRBV2 with TRBJ2-1; 13 bases map to TRBD2. The CDR3 is 20 residues long. The V gene end was trimmed by 5 bases and the J gene end by 0 bases; junction bases not matched to a gene: 13. CDR1 is SNHLY, CDR2 FYNNEI, per germline. For the CDR3, the DNA is TGTGCCAGCAGTTTACACTTGGGGACTAGCGGGACTCGCTCCTACAATGAGCAGTTCTTC. Translation: CASSLHLGTSGTRSYNEQFF.

This clonotype was detected ten times or more. The chain joins TRBV21-1 to TRBJ1-1. TRBV21-1 corresponds to a pseudogene. The CDR3 extends over 13 amino acids. CDR3 bases: TGTGCCAGCCCCTCGAGGGTGAACACTGAAGCTTTCTTT. This codes for CASPSRVNTEAFF.

This clonotype was counted at least ten times. The chain links TRBV4-3 to TRBJ2-3, with TRBD2 identical over 11 bases. The CDR3 runs 19 residues. Germline CDR1 and CDR2: LGHNA and YSLEER. V dropped 0 bases and J dropped 2; count of bases not matched to a gene: 10. Here the CDR3 DNA reads TGCGCCAGCAGCCAAGACGTAGCGGGAGGGCCGGGTAACACAGATACGCAGTATTTT. Translating gives CASSQDVAGGPGNTDTQYF.

This clonotype showed up many times. The chain uses TRBV4-2 and TRBJ1-5, with 8 bases aligning to TRBD1. V gave up 0 bases and J gave up 6 bases; unmatched junction bases: 7. This CDR3 has 16 amino acids. Germline CDR1 LGHNA, CDR2 YNFKEQ. Here the CDR3 reads CASSQDHTGGGQPQHF. DNA of the CDR3: TGTGCCAGCAGCCAAGATCATACAGGGGGTGGTCAGCCCCAGCATTTT.

This clonotype has at least ten counts. The CDR3 loop is CASSLGTVTDTQYF. The CDR3, as DNA: TGTGCCAGCAGCTTAGGGACAGTCACAGATACGCAGTATTTT. J is TRBJ2-3 and V is TRBV11-1, with D perhaps matching TRBD1 (6 bases). V lost 1 base and J 2 bases, leaving 7 bases between the germline ends. This CDR3 is 14 amino acids long. The germline V gene has CDR1 SGHAT and CDR2 FQDESV (reference sequence).

This clonotype was seen repeatedly, ten times or more. The chain uses TRBV5-1 and TRBJ2-1, with TRBD2 identical over 12 bases. The V gene end was trimmed by 2 bases and the J gene end by 7 bases; junction bases not matched to a gene: 7. The CDR3 consists of 16 residues. From germline, CDR1 is SGHRS and CDR2 YFSETQ. The DNA of the CDR3 is TGCGCCAGCAGCTTTAGACTAGCGGGAGCATCGAATGAGCAGTTCTTC. As protein: CASSFRLAGASNEQFF.

The table lists this clonotype with many counts. This chain joins TRBV28 and TRBJ2-7; 9 bases agree with TRBD1. This CDR3 contains 13 residues. Germline CDR1 is MDHEN and CDR2 is SYDVKM. The trim removed 7 bases at V and 4 bases at J, leaving 5 bases unmatched. In DNA form, the CDR3 reads TGTGCCAGCAAGGGACAGGGCCGATACGAGCAGTACTTC. The encoded protein is CASKGQGRYEQYF.

This clonotype has a count of ten or more. This chain links TRBV9 with TRBJ2-1, with 16 bases aligning to TRBD2. J gave up 6 bases and V 0 bases, and 6 bases lay outside the gene matches. The CDR3 is made up of 18 amino acids. From germline, CDR1 is SGDLS and CDR2 YYNGEE. As DNA, the CDR3 is TGTGCCAGCAGCGTAGGGGGGACTAGCGGGAGGGCAGGCAATGAGCAGTTCTTC. Its protein is CASSVGGTSGRAGNEQFF.

This clonotype was seen only a few times. The chain has TRBV28 and TRBJ2-7; TRBD1 matches 10 bases. CDR3 size: 18 residues. The V gene's germline CDR1 is MDHEN and CDR2 SYDVKM. Trimming at V came to 4 bases and at J to 3 bases, leaving 15 bases not matched to a gene. The CDR3 sequence: CASSSPGTGAFIGYEQYF. DNA for the CDR3: TGTGCCAGCAGTTCTCCCGGGACAGGGGCCTTTATTGGCTACGAGCAGTACTTC.

This clonotype was seen ten or more times. V gene TRBV12-3 or TRBV12-4 combines with J gene TRBJ1-1, with a possible D match to TRBD1 (6 bases). Trimming took off 6 bases at V and 2 bases at J, with 10 bases between the two ends. This CDR3 is built from 13 residues. The CDR3 reads CASSGGANTEAFF. The CDR3 coding sequence is TGTGCCAGCAGCGGGGGCGCAAACACTGAAGCTTTCTTT.

V gene TRBV3-1 combines with J gene TRBJ2-5, with a weak D call TRBD1 (7 bases). This CDR3 has 16 residues. Germline CDR1 reads LGHDT; CDR2 reads YNNKEL (reference sequence). The V end was cut by 4 bases, the J end by 3 bases, with 18 bases between. CDR3 sequence reads: CASSLGRGTVKETQYF. The CDR3 nucleotides read TGTGCCAGCAGCCTTGGGCGCGGGACAGTTAAAGAGACCCAGTACTTC.

This clonotype was seen many times. This chain connects TRBV10-3 to TRBJ2-5; 8 bases agree with TRBD2. The CDR3 contains 14 residues. Trimming cost V 2 bases and J 5 bases; bases outside gene matches: 4. Germline CDR1 reads ENHRY; CDR2 reads SYGVKD. The CDR3 sequence: CAISESGRSETQYF. The CDR3 coding sequence is TGTGCCATCAGTGAGAGCGGGAGAAGCGAGACCCAGTACTTC.

The sample holds many counts of this clonotype. V and J are TRBV5-5 and TRBJ2-7; D is unclear. This CDR3 contains 12 residues. Germline V lookup: CDR1 SGHKS, CDR2 YYEKEE (reference sequence). Trimming pared 4 bases from V and 4 bases from J, leaving 9 bases between. CDR3 sequence reads: CASSVSIYEQYF. CDR3 DNA sequence: TGTGCCAGCAGCGTCAGCATTTACGAGCAGTACTTC.

This clonotype showed up many times. This chain links TRBV30 with TRBJ2-7; D uncertain. Germline assignment: CDR1 GTSNPN and CDR2 SVGIG (reference sequence). The CDR3 loop spans 13 amino acids. Trimming took off 0 bases at V and 1 base at J, with 7 bases between the two ends. DNA of the CDR3: TGTGCCTGGAGTGTCTCCACGTCCTACGAGCAGTACTTC. Protein sequence: CAWSVSTSYEQYF.

This clonotype was found many times. The chain has TRBV27 and TRBJ2-1; TRBD1 matches at 9 bases. Germline trimming cut 3 bases from V and 6 bases from J; bases unmatched to any gene: 15. The CDR3 length is 18 residues. CDR1 and CDR2 from the germline V gene are MNHEY and SMNVEV (reference sequence). In DNA form, the CDR3 reads TGTGCCAGCAGTTTTCTTAAAACTCACCGGGACAGGGTCAATGAGCAGTTCTTC. Amino acid sequence: CASSFLKTHRDRVNEQFF.

This clonotype was observed many times. This rearrangement joins TRBV10-1 to TRBJ2-7; D call uncertain. This CDR3 is 12 amino acids long. V dropped 6 bases and J dropped 7 bases, with 13 bases sitting between them. Germline V CDR1 and CDR2: WNHNN, SYGVQD (reference sequence). The CDR3 protein is CASSEGDQEQYV. CDR3 DNA: TGCGCCAGCAGCGAAGGCGACCAAGAGCAGTACGTC.

This clonotype was counted many times. The CDR3 DNA is TGTGCCAGCAGTCCAACTGGGGGGAATTCACCCCTCCACTTT. This translates into CASSPTGGNSPLHF. The V gene is TRBV12-3 or TRBV12-4, the J gene TRBJ1-6; the D gene is possibly TRBD1 (5 bases). This CDR3 is 14 amino acids long. With 5 bases removed from V and 7 bases from J, the gap between germline ends came to 12 bases.